This T cell receptor beta chain was recorded in a study of cytomegalovirus exposure and HLA in healthy donors. Overall study results and limits: Listed as cytomegalovirus-associated were approximately 160 TCR beta chains.

About this clone: Its antigen is not known.

The PCR ran on 60 Vbeta and 13 Jbeta primers. How the authors handled the data: There were about 80 million unique TCR beta chains by a later count, and around 10 million of them were shared. Generated by immunoSEQ multiplex PCR, the TCRdb table keeps only in-frame clones and is missing some. V, J and clone size are those of that table, while D and trimming were read from the DNA. The sample has 100,000 to 150,000 clones, 81% seen once. Germline CDR1 is SGDLS and CDR2 is YYNGEE. The trim removed 4 bases at V and 5 bases at J, leaving 17 bases unmatched. CDR3 length equals 18 residues. The origin of this receptor is a man younger than 35 in good health and CMV-seronegative. V usage is TRBV9 and J usage is TRBJ2-2; 7 nucleotides align to TRBD1. The sample was PBMCs. The CDR3 region is CASSHKSRDSPKTGELFF. The CDR3 DNA sequence: TGTGCCAGCAGCCATAAGTCCCGGGACAGCCCAAAGACCGGGGAGCTGTTTTTT.